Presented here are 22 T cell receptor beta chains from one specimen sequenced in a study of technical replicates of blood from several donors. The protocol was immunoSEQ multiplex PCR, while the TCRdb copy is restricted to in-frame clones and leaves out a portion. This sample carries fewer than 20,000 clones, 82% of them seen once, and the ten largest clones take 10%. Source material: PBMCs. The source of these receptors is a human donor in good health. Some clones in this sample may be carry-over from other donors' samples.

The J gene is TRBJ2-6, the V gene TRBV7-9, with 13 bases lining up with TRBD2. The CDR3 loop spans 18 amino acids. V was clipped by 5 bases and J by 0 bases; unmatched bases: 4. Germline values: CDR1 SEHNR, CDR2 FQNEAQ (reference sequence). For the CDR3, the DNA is TGTGCCAGCAGCAACGGACTAGCGGGGGACTCTGGGGCCAACGTCCTGACTTTC. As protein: CASSNGLAGDSGANVLTF.

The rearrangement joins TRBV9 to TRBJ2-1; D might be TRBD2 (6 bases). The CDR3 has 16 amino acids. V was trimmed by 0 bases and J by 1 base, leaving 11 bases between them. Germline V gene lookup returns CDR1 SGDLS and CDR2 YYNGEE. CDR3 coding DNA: TGTGCCAGCAGCGTAGATGGGGGGACTTCCTACAATGAGCAGTTCTTC. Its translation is CASSVDGGTSYNEQFF. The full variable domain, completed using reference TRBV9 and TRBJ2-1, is DSGVTQTPKHLITATGQRVTLRCSPRSGDLSVYWYQQSLDQGLQFLIQYYNGEERAKGNILERFSAQQFPDLHSELNLSSLELGDSALYFCASSVDGGTSYNEQFFGPGTRLTVL.

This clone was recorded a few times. Here the CDR3 reads CASSLGPSLPKPQHF. The CDR3 DNA is TGTGCCAGCAGCTTGGGTCCGAGCCTCCCGAAGCCCCAGCATTTT. The chain joins TRBV5-6 to TRBJ1-5; D is unclear. The germline gives CDR1 SGHDT, CDR2 YYEEEE. CDR3 length: 15 residues. V lost 0 bases, J lost 8 bases, and 15 bases lay in between.

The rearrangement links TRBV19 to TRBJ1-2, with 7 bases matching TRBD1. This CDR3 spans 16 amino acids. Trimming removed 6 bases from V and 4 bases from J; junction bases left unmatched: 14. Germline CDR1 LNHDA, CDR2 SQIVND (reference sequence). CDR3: CASSRTRTGHSYGYTF. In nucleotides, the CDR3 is TGTGCCAGTAGCCGAACCCGGACAGGCCATAGCTATGGCTACACCTTC.

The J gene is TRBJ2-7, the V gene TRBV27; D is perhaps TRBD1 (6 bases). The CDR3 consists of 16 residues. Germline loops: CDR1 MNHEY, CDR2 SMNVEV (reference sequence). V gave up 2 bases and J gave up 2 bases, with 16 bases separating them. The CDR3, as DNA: TGTGCCAGCAGTTTACGAGGGGAGACAGGAACCTACGAGCAGTACTTC. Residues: CASSLRGETGTYEQYF.

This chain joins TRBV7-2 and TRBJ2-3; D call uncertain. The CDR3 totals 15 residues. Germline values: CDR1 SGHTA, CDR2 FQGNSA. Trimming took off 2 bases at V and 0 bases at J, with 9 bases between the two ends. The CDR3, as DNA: TGTGCCAGCAGCTTAAACTCCCCTAGCACAGATACGCAGTATTTT. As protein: CASSLNSPSTDTQYF.

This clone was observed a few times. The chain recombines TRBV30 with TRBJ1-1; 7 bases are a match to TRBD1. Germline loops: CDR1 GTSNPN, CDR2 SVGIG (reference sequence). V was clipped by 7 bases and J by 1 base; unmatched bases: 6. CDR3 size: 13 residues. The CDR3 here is CASMDRWNTEAFF. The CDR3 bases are TGTGCCTCTATGGACAGGTGGAACACTGAAGCTTTCTTT.

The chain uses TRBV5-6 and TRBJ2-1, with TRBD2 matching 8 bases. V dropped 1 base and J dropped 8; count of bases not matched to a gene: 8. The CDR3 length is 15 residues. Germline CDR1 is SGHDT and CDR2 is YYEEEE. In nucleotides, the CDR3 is TGTGCCAGCAGCTTGACAGCGGGAGTAGGCGATGAGCAGTTCTTC. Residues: CASSLTAGVGDEQFF.

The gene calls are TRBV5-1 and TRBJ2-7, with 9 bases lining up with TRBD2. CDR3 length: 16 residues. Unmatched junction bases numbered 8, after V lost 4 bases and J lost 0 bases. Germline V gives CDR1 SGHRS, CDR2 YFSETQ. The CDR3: CASSRTSASSSYEQYF. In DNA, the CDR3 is TGCGCCAGCAGCCGGACTAGCGCATCGAGCTCCTACGAGCAGTACTTC.

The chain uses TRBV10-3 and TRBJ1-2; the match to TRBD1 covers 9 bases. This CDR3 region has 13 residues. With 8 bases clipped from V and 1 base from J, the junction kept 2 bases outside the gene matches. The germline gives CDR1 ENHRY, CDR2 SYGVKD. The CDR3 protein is CAIRQGVNYGYTF. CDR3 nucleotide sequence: TGTGCCATCCGACAGGGGGTTAACTATGGCTACACCTTC.

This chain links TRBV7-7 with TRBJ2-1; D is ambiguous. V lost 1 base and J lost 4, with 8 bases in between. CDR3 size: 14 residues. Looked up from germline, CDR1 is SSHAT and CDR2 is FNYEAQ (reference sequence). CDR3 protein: CASSLGLEYNEQFF. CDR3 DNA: TGTGCCAGCAGCTTAGGGCTGGAGTACAATGAGCAGTTCTTC.

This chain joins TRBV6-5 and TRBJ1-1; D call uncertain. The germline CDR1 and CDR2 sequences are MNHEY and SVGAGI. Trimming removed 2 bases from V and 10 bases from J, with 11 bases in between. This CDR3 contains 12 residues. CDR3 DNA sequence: TGTGCCAGCAGTTACCCGCGAGGTGTAGCTTTCTTT. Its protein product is CASSYPRGVAFF.

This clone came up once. CDR3 nucleotide sequence: TGTGCCAGCAGCGTGTCCGGGACAGGACTATACGAGCAGTACTTC. Encoded protein: CASSVSGTGLYEQYF. J is TRBJ2-7 and V is TRBV9, with TRBD1 matching 8 bases. The CDR3 contains 15 residues. V shed 2 bases and J 4 bases; nucleotides not matched to a gene: 8. Per the germline V gene, CDR1 is SGDLS and CDR2 is YYNGEE.

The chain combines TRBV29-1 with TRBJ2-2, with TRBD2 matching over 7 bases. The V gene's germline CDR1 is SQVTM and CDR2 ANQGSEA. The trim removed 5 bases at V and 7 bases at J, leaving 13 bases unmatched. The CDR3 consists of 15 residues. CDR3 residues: CSVKGTTGGLGELFF. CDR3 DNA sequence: TGCAGCGTTAAAGGGACGACGGGAGGTCTCGGGGAGCTGTTTTTT.

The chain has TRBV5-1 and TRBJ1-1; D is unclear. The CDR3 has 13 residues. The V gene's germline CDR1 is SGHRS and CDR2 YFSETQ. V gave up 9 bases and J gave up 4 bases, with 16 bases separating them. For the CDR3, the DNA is TGCGCCACCACCGTGGGGAGAGGCACTGAAGCTTTCTTT. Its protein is CATTVGRGTEAFF.

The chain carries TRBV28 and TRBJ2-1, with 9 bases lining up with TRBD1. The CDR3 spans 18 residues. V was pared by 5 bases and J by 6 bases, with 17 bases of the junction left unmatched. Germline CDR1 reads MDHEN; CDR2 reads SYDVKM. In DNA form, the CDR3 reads TGTGCCAGCAGTGAAAGGGACAGGGCGATCTTAAGGGTCAATGAGCAGTTCTTC. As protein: CASSERDRAILRVNEQFF.

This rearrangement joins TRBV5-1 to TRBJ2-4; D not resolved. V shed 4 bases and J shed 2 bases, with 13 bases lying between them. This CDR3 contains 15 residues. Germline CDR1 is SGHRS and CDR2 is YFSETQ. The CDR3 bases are TGCGCCAGCAGCCAGACTCCGGAGACCAAAAACATTCAGTACTTC. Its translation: CASSQTPETKNIQYF.

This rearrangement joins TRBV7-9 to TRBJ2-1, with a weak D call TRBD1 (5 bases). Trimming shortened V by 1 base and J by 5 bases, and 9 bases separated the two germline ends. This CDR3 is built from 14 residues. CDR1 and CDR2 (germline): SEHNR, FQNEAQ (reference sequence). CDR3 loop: CASSLGGEDNEQFF. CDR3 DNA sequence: TGTGCCAGCAGCTTAGGGGGCGAGGACAATGAGCAGTTCTTC.

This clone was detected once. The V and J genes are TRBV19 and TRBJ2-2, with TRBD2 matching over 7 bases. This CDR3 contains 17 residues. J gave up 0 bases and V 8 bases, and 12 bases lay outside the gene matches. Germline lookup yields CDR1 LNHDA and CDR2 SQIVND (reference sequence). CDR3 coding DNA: TGTGCCAGTTCCGGGGGAGGGGCCATTACGAACACCGGGGAGCTGTTTTTT. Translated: CASSGGGAITNTGELFF.

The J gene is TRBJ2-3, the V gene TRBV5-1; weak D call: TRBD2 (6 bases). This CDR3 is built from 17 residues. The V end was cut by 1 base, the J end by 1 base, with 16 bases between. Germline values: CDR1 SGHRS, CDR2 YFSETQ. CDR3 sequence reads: CASSLFTGSLGTDTQYF. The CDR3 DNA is TGCGCCAGCAGCTTGTTTACCGGGAGCTTGGGCACAGATACGCAGTATTTT.

For the CDR3, the DNA is TGTGCCAGCAGTTACTCCAGGGCATCGGGTGAAAAACTGTTTTTT. As protein: CASSYSRASGEKLFF. The chain recombines TRBV6-5 with TRBJ1-4; D is perhaps TRBD1 (5 bases). Germline V gene data show CDR1 as MNHEY and CDR2 as SVGAGI. The CDR3 totals 15 residues. The ends were cut back, 0 bases at V and 7 bases at J, with 12 bases in the middle.

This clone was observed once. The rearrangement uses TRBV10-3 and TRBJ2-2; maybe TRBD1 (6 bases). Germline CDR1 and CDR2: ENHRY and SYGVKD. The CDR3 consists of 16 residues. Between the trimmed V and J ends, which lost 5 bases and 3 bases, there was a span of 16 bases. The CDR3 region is CAISSVETGHTGELFF. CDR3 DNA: TGTGCCATCAGTTCGGTCGAAACAGGGCACACCGGGGAGCTGTTTTTT.